The 6 T cell receptor beta chains in this list originate from one sample, sequenced in a study of patients and donors after allogeneic stem cell transplantation. TCRdb re-derived calls from the RT-PCR reads in MiXCR, one entry per CDR3 protein. The sample has around 150,000 distinct CDR3 sequences; about two fifths are singletons. The sequenced sample consisted of blood, either unsorted or a sorted T cell fraction (not recorded which). These receptors all come from a human donor who was either an allogeneic HSCT recipient or a stem cell or donor lymphocyte infusion donor (not recorded which). It is not recorded whose cells these are; they may come from a transplant donor.

The chain uses TRBV11-2 and TRBJ2-3; no definite D call. The CDR3 sequence is 13 residues long. Germline loops: CDR1 SGHAT, CDR2 FQNNGV. Trimming pared 5 bases from V and 5 bases from J, leaving 11 bases between. The CDR3 DNA follows: TGTGCCAGCAGCCTCCCTTCGGAAGATACGCAGTATTTT. It yields the protein CASSLPSEDTQYF.

This sequence joins TRBV28 and TRBJ2-1; D is perhaps TRBD2 (6 bases). CDR1 and CDR2 (germline): MDHEN, SYDVKM. The CDR3 has 14 amino acids. Trimming shortened V by 2 bases and J by 6 bases, and 11 bases separated the two germline ends. The CDR3: CASSLLAGINEQFF. In DNA form, the CDR3 reads TGTGCCAGCAGTTTACTGGCGGGGATCAATGAGCAGTTCTTC.

This clonotype came up a few times. The rearrangement uses TRBV10-3 and TRBJ1-4; 7 bases agree with TRBD1. V lost 3 bases and J lost 8; bases outside the gene matches: 6. The germline CDR1 and CDR2 sequences are ENHRY and SYGVKD. CDR3 length equals 14 residues. The CDR3 DNA sequence: TGTGCCATCAGTGACAGGGGGGGGGACGAAAAACTGTTTTTT. Its translation is CAISDRGGDEKLFF.

The rearrangement links TRBV12-3 or TRBV12-4 to TRBJ1-3; TRBD1 is a possible D gene (6 bases). This CDR3 is built from 14 residues. Trimming stripped 7 bases from V and 6 bases from J, with 16 bases between. In DNA, the CDR3 is TGTGCCAGCATTCCAGGGGAATTTGAAAACACCATATATTTT. As protein: CASIPGEFENTIYF.

This clonotype was counted once. The chain has TRBV7-9 and TRBJ2-3; D is perhaps TRBD2 (5 bases). Germline CDR1 SEHNR, CDR2 FQNEAQ (reference sequence). This CDR3 contains 15 residues. Trimming pared 6 bases from V and 4 bases from J, leaving 17 bases between. CDR3 sequence (DNA): TGTGCCAGCAGACTACTAAATATCGGGGCAGATACGCAGTATTTT. Protein sequence: CASRLLNIGADTQYF.

CDR3: CASSLVGIGYGYTF. The DNA of the CDR3 is TGTGCCAGCAGCTTAGTGGGAATAGGCTATGGCTACACCTTC. This chain uses TRBV11-2 with TRBJ1-2; D remains ambiguous. This CDR3 region has 14 residues. V shed 1 base and J shed 4 bases, with 10 bases lying between them. CDR1 is SGHAT and CDR2 is FQNNGV in the germline V gene.